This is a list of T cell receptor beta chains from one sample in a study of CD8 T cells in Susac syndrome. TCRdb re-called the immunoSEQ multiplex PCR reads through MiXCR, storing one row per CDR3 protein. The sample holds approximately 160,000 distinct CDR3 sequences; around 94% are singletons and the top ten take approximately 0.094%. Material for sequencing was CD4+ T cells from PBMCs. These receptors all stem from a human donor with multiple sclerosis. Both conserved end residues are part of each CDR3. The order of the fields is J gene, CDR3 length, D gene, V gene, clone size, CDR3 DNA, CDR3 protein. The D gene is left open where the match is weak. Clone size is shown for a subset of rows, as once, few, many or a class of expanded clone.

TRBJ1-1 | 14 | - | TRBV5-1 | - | TGCGCCAGCAGCCCGGACGACAGCGGTCGGCCGCGCTTCTTT | CASSPDDSGRPRFF
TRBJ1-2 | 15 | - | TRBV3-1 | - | TGTGCCAGCAGCCAGGGGCCAGCCGGGGTCTATGGCTACACCTTC | CASSQGPAGVYGYTF
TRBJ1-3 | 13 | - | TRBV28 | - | TGTGCCAGCATACGGAGCTCTGGAAACACCATATATTTT | CASIRSSGNTIYF
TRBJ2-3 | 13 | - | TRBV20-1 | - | TGCAGCCCCGCTAGCTACCGCACAGATACGCAGTATTTT | CSPASYRTDTQYF
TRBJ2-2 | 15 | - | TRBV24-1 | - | TGTGCCACCAGTGACCCGACCCGACAGGCCGGGGAGCTGTTTTTT | CATSDPTRQAGELFF
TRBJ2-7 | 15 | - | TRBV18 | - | TGTGCCAGCTCACCAAGTAACGCCCTCTCCTACGAGCAGTACTTC | CASSPSNALSYEQYF
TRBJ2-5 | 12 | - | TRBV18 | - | TGTGCCAGCTCACCGATTCGGGAGACCCAGTACTTC | CASSPIRETQYF
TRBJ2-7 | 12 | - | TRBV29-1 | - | TGCAGCGTTGAGTTAGGATCCTACGAGCAGTACTTC | CSVELGSYEQYF
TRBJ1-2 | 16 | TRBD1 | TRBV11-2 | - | TGTGCCAGCAGCCGAGTAAAAGGACAGGGAATGTATGGCTACACCTTC | CASSRVKGQGMYGYTF
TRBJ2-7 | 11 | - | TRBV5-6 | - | TGTGCCAGCAGCTTTTATGGGACCCGGTACTTC | CASSFYGTRYF
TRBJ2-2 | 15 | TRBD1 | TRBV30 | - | TGTGCCTGGAGAGACACAGGGGGGAGGACCGGGGAGCTGTTTTTT | CAWRDTGGRTGELFF
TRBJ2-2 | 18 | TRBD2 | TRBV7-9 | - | TGTGCCAGCAGCTCCCACTCTGGACTAGCGGGTGACACCGGGGAGCTGTTTTTT | CASSSHSGLAGDTGELFF
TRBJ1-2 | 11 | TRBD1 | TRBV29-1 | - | TGCAGCGCAACAGGGGCGTATGGCTACACCTTC | CSATGAYGYTF
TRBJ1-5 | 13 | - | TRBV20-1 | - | TGCAGTGCTGGACGGAATAGCAATCAGCCCCAGCATTTT | CSAGRNSNQPQHF
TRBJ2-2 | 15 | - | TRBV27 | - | TGTGCCAGCAGTTTATTAGGAAAGGCGACCGGGGAGCTGTTTTTT | CASSLLGKATGELFF
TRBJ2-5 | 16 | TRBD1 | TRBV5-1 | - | TGCGCCAGCAGCTTTATGTTAGGGACAGGGGAAGAGACCCAGTACTTC | CASSFMLGTGEETQYF
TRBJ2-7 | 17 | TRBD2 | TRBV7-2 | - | TGTGCCAGCAGCTTACCGCAAGCGGGAATAAGCTCCTACGAGCAGTACTTC | CASSLPQAGISSYEQYF
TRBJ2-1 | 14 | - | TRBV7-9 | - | TGTGCCAGCAGCTCTGGGACCCTCTACAATGAGCAGTTCTTC | CASSSGTLYNEQFF
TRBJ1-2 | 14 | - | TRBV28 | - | TGTGCCAGCAGAGAACCTTCAAGGTTCTATGGCTACACCTTC | CASREPSRFYGYTF
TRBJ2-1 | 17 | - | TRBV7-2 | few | TGTGCCAGCAGCCCAAGCACCTCTCGAGGGAACTACAATGAGCAGTTCTTC | CASSPSTSRGNYNEQFF
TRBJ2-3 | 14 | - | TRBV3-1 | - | TGTGCCAGCAGCCAAGGAGAAAGCACAGATACGCAGTATTTT | CASSQGESTDTQYF
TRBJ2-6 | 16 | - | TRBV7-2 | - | TGTGCCAGCAGCTTCGGGGCCAGCTCTGGGGCCAACGTCCTGACTTTC | CASSFGASSGANVLTF
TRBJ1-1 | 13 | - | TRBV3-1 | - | TGTGCCAGCAGACGAACAGGGTCCCCTGAAGCTTTCTTT | CASRRTGSPEAFF
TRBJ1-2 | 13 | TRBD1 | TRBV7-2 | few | TGTGCCAGCAGCTTGGCAGGGGGATCTGGCTACACCTTC | CASSLAGGSGYTF
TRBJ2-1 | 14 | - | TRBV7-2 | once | TGTGCCAGCAGCTCCCCTAGCCTCCAGGGTGAGCAGTTCTTC | CASSSPSLQGEQFF
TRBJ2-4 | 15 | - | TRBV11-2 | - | TGTGCCAGCAGCCAAAGACATATAGCCAAAAACATTCAGTACTTC | CASSQRHIAKNIQYF
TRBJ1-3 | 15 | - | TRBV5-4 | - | TGTGCCAGCAGCACAGCCAGAAGCTCTGGAAACACCATATATTTT | CASSTARSSGNTIYF
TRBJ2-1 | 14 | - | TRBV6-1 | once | TGTGCCAGCGCCGCCCTCTACTCCTACAATGAGCAGTTCTTC | CASAALYSYNEQFF
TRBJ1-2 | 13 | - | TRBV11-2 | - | TGTGCCAGCAGCAAGGACGGGTACTATGGCTACACCTTC | CASSKDGYYGYTF
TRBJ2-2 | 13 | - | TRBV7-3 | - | TGTGCCAGCAGCTCTGTCTGGGCTGGGGAGCTGTTTTTT | CASSSVWAGELFF
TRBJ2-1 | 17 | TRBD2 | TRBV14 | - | TGTGCCAGCAGCCAAGATTCTTTGCGGGGGACCTACAATGAGCAGTTCTTC | CASSQDSLRGTYNEQFF
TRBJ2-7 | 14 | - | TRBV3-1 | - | TGTGCCAGCAGCCAAGATCGGGCGACCCCGCGGCAGTACTTC | CASSQDRATPRQYF
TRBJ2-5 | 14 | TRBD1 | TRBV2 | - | TGTGCCAACAACCGGGACAGGGAGTGGGAGACCCAGTACTTC | CANNRDREWETQYF
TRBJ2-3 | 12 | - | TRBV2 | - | TGTGCCAGCAGTGTACGATCAGATACGCAGTATTTT | CASSVRSDTQYF
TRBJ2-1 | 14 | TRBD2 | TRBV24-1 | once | TGTGCCACCAGTGGCGGGAGCGACTACAATGAGCAGTTCTTC | CATSGGSDYNEQFF
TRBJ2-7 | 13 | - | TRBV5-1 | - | TGCGCCAGCAGATACCATACCAAGGACGAGCAGTACTTC | CASRYHTKDEQYF
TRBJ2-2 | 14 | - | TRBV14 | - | TGTGCCAGCAGCCAGAACAGGAACACCGGGGAGCTGTTTTTT | CASSQNRNTGELFF
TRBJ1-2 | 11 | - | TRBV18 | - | TGTGCCAGCTCGGCAGGCTATGGCTACACCTTC | CASSAGYGYTF
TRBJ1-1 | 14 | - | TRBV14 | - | TGTGCCAGCAGCCGACTAGGGATGAACACTGAAGCTTTCTTT | CASSRLGMNTEAFF